This T cell receptor (beta chain) was sequenced in a study of blood T cell repertoires in COVID-19. Germline-derived CDR1 and CDR2 are SGHRS and YFSETQ. With 5 bases removed from V and 5 bases from J, the gap between germline ends came to 17 bases. There are 14 residues in the CDR3. Enrolment of Seattle patients took place during active infection, and they were followed longitudinally. Some clones are missing from TCRdb's copy, which holds only in-frame ones; the method was immunoSEQ multiplex PCR. The table records about 290,000 clones, about nine tenths of them present only once. The V call is TRBV5-1, the J call TRBJ2-7; tentative D call: TRBD1 (6 bases). This clonotype was obtained from a woman aged 30 to 39 with COVID-19, enrolled during active disease. Sequenced input: peripheral blood. The CDR3 DNA reads as TGCGCCAGCAGTTTCCGGGATAGGGGGAACGAGCAGTACTTC. This codes for CASSFRDRGNEQYF.